This record covers a single TCR beta chain. The antigen is not known. TRB was amplified from roughly 250 ng of peripheral blood genomic DNA per sample. Germline V gene lookup returns CDR1 DFQATT and CDR2 SNEGSKA (reference sequence). This CDR3 is built from 13 residues. The record originates from a study of T cell clusters in autoimmune cytopenias. TRB rearrangements were amplified by touch-down multiplex PCR with mixed TRB-A/B primers. TCRdb reanalyzed the multiplex PCR reads and collapses them to one entry per CDR3 protein, without DNA. The table lists 2,500 to 3,000 distinct CDR3 sequences, with roughly 47% in the top ten. Study conclusions and caveats: Primary autoimmune cytopenia patients seemingly lacked the physiological T cell clusters found in healthy donors.

Sequencing input: peripheral blood. This chain joins TRBV20-1 and TRBJ2-1; TCRdb reports TRBD2, a call that lacks DNA to check it against. The sequence was collected from a human donor with an autoimmune cytopenia or autoimmune hepatitis (not recorded which). The CDR3 protein is CSALLVAYNEQFF.